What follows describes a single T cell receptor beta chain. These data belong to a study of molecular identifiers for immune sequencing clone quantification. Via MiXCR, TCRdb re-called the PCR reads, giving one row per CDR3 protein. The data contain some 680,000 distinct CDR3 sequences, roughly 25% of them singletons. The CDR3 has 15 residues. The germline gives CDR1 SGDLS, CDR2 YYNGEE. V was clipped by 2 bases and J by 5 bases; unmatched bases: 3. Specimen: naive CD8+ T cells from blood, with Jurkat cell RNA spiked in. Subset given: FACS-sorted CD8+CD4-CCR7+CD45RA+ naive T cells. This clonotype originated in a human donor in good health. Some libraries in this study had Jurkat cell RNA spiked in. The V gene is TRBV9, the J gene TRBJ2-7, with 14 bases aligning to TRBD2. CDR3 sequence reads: CASSVTGLAGDEQYF. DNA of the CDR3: TGTGCCAGCAGCGTCACGGGACTAGCGGGAGACGAGCAGTACTTC. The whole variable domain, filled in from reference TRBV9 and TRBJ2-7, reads DSGVTQTPKHLITATGQRVTLRCSPRSGDLSVYWYQQSLDQGLQFLIQYYNGEERAKGNILERFSAQQFPDLHSELNLSSLELGDSALYFCASSVTGLAGDEQYFGPGTRLTVT.